Below, 2 T cell receptor beta chains from the same sample are listed, as sequenced in a study of lymphopenia after photon versus proton radiotherapy. Profiling relied on immunoSEQ multiplex PCR, and the TCRdb table lists in-frame clones only, not all of them. Among 25,000 to 35,000 clones listed, around 94% were seen once. Sequenced material: peripheral blood, taken from a patient treated with photon-based radiotherapy. The receptor set was obtained from a woman aged 45-65 years with cholangiocarcinoma.

This clone showed up just once. The gene calls are TRBV29-1 and TRBJ2-1; D not certain. Per germline, CDR1 SQVTM and CDR2 ANQGSEA. Trimming took 5 bases from V and 7 from J, leaving 12 bases between them. This CDR3 is built from 12 residues. As DNA, the CDR3 is TGCAGCGTTCTAGGGTCCGGGAATGAGCAGTTCTTC. It codes for CSVLGSGNEQFF.

The CDR3 region has the DNA TGCGCCAGCAGCGAAGGACTAGCAGAAGCCGGGGAGCTGTTTTTT. Its translation: CASSEGLAEAGELFF. This sequence joins TRBV4-3 and TRBJ2-2; 8 nucleotides agree with TRBD2. CDR3 length: 15 residues. V shed 5 bases, J shed 6 bases, and the junction held 8 bases outside the gene matches. Germline V lookup: CDR1 LGHNA, CDR2 YSLEER.